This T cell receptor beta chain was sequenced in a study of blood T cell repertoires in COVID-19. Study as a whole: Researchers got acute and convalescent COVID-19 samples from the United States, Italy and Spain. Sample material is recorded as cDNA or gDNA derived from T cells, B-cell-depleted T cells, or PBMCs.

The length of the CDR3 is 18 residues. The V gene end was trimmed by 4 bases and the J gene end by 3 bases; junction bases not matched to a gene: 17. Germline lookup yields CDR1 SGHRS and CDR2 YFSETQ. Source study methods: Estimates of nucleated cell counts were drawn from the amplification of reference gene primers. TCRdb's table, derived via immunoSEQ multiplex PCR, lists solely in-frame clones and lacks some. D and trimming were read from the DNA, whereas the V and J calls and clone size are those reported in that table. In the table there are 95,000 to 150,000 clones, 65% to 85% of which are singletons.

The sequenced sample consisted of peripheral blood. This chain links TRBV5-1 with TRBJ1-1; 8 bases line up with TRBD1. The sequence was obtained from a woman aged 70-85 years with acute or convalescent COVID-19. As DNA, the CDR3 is TGCGCCAGCAGCCGGTGGGGACAGGTGGACGTAGGAGACACTGAAGCTTTCTTT. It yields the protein CASSRWGQVDVGDTEAFF. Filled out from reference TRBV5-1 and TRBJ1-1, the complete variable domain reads KAGVTQTPRYLIKTRGQQVTLSCSPISGHRSVSWYQQTPGQGLQFLFEYFSETQRNKGNFPGRFSGRQFSNSRSEMNVSTLELGDSALYLCASSRWGQVDVGDTEAFFGQGTRLTVV.